This T cell receptor (beta chain) originates from a study of shared clonotypes between healthy human individuals. Regarding the study as a whole: The study's rarefaction showed incomplete sorted-subset sequencing despite large depth. Memory subsets generally showed lower estimated richness than naive subsets.

Only in-frame clones appear in the TCRdb table, and some are missing; sequencing was by immunoSEQ multiplex PCR. The sample shows about 680,000 clones, about 92% of them seen only once. The germline V gene encodes CDR1 SGDLS and CDR2 YYNGEE. The CDR3 loop spans 15 amino acids. V lost 2 bases to trimming and J lost 2 bases; unmatched junction nucleotides: 6. Concerning this clone itself: Its antigen is unknown.

The naive CD8 subset, CD45RO-negative cells positively selected for CCR7, excluded terminally differentiated effector memory CD45RA+ cells. V gene TRBV9 combines with J gene TRBJ2-7, with 8 bases aligning to TRBD2. The clonotype originates from a man under 40 in good health. Sequenced material: naive CD8+ T cells sorted from blood. The CDR3 nucleotides are TGTGCCAGCAGCGTGGATAGCGGGACTCCCTACGAGCAGTACTTC. It encodes CASSVDSGTPYEQYF. Drawing the rest from reference TRBV9 and TRBJ2-7, the complete variable domain is DSGVTQTPKHLITATGQRVTLRCSPRSGDLSVYWYQQSLDQGLQFLIQYYNGEERAKGNILERFSAQQFPDLHSELNLSSLELGDSALYFCASSVDSGTPYEQYFGPGTRLTVT.